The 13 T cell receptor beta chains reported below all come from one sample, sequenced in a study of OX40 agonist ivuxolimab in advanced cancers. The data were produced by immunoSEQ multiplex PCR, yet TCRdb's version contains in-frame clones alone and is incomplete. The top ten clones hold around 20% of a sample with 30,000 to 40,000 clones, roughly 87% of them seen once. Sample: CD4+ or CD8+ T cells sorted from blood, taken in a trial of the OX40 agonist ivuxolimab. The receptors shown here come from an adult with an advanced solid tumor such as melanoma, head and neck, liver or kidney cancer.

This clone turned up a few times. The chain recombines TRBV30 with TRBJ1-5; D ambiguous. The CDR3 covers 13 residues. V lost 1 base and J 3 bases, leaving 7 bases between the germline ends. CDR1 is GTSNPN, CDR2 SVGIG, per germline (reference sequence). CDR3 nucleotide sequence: TGTGCCTGGAGTGAGGGTTTCAATCAGCCCCAGCATTTT. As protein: CAWSEGFNQPQHF.

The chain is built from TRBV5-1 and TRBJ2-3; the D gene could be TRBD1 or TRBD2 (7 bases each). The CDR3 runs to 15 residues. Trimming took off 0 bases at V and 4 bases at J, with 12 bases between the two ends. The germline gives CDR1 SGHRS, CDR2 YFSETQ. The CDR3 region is CASSLGEGAADTQYF. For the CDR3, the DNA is TGCGCCAGCAGCTTGGGGGAGGGGGCCGCAGATACGCAGTATTTT.

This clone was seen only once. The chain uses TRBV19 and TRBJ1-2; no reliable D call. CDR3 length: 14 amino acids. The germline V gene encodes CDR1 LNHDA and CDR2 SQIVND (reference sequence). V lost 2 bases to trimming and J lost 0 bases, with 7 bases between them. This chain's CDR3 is CASSIQSSNYGYTF. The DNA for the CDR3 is TGTGCCAGTAGTATACAGAGTTCTAACTATGGCTACACCTTC. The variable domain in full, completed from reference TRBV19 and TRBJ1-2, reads DGGITQSPKYLFRKEGQNVTLSCEQNLNHDAMYWYRQDPGQGLRLIYYSQIVNDFQKGDIAEGYSVSREKKESFPLTVTSAQKNPTAFYLCASSIQSSNYGYTFGSGTRLTVV.

The CDR3 DNA sequence: TGTGCCTGGAGTGTGGCCGGGACTCCTCAAGAGACCCAGTACTTC. Translated, it gives CAWSVAGTPQETQYF. The gene calls are TRBV30 and TRBJ2-5, with D perhaps matching TRBD2 (6 bases). Germline-derived CDR1 and CDR2 are GTSNPN and SVGIG (reference sequence). Trimming removed 0 bases from V and 2 bases from J, with 13 bases in between. The CDR3 totals 15 residues.

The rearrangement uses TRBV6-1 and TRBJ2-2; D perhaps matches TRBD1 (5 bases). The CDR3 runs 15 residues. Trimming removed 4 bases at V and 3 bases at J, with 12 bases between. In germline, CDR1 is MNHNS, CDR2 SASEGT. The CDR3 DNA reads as TGTGCCAGCAGTGTTTGGGGCCGGGACACCGGGGAGCTGTTTTTT. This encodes CASSVWGRDTGELFF.

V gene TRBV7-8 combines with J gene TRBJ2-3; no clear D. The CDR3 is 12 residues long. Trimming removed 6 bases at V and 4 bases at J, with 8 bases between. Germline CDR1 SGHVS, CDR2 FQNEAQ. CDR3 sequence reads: CASRGLSDTQYF. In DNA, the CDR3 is TGTGCCAGCAGGGGTCTGTCAGATACGCAGTATTTT.

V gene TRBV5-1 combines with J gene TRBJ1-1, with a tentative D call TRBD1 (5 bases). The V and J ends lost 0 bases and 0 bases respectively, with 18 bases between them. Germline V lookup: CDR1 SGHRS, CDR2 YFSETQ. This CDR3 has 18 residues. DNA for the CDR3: TGCGCCAGCAGCTTGGGTATCGGGGCAGGGTATATGAACACTGAAGCTTTCTTT. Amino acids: CASSLGIGAGYMNTEAFF.

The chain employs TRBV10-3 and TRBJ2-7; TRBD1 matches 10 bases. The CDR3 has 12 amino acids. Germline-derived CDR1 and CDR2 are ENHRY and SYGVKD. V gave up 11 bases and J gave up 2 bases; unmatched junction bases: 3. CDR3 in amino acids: CASGQGAYEQYF. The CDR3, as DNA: TGTGCCTCTGGACAGGGGGCCTACGAGCAGTACTTC.

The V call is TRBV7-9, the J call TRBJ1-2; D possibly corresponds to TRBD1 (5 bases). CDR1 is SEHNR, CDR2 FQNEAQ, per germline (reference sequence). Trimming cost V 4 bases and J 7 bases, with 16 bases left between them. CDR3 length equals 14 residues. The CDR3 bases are TGTGCCAGCAGCTCAATCGGGACCGCAATTGGCTACACCTTC. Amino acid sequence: CASSSIGTAIGYTF.

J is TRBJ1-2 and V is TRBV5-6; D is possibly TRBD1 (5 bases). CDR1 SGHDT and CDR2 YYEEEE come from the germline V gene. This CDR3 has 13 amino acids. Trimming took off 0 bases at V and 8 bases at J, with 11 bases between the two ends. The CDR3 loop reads CASSLDGARGYTF. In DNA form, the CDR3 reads TGTGCCAGCAGCTTGGATGGGGCCAGGGGCTACACCTTC.

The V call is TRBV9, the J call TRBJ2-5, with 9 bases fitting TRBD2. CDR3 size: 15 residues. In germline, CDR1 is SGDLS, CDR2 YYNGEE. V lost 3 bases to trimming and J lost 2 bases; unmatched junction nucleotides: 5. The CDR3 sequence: CASSGSSGGQETQYF. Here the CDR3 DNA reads TGTGCCAGCAGCGGATCCAGCGGGGGGCAAGAGACCCAGTACTTC.

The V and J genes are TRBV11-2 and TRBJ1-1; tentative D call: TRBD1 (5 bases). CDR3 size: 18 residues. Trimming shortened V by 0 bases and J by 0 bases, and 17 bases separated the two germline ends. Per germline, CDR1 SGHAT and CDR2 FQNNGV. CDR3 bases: TGTGCCAGCAGCTTAGATCCGATGGGGCCTGGTATGAACACTGAAGCTTTCTTT. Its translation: CASSLDPMGPGMNTEAFF.

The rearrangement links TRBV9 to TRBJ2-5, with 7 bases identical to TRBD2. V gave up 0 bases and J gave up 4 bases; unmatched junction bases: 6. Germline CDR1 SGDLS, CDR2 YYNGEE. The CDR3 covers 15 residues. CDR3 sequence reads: CASSVGGGGGETQYF. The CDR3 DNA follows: TGTGCCAGCAGCGTAGGCGGCGGGGGAGGAGAGACCCAGTACTTC. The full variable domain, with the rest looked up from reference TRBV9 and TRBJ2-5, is DSGVTQTPKHLITATGQRVTLRCSPRSGDLSVYWYQQSLDQGLQFLIQYYNGEERAKGNILERFSAQQFPDLHSELNLSSLELGDSALYFCASSVGGGGGETQYFGPGTRLLVL.